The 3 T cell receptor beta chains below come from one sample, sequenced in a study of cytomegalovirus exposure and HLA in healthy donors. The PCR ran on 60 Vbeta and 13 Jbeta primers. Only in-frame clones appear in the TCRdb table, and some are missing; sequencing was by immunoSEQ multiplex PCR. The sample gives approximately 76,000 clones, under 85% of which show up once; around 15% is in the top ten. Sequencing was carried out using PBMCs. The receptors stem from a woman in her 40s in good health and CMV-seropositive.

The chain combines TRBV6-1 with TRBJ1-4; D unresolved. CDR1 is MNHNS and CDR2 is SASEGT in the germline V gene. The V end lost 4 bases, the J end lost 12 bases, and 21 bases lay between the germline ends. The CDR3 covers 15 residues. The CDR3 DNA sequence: TGTGCCAGCAGTGCCTCTAGGGCTGGGGAGAACCAACTGTTTTTT. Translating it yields CASSASRAGENQLFF.

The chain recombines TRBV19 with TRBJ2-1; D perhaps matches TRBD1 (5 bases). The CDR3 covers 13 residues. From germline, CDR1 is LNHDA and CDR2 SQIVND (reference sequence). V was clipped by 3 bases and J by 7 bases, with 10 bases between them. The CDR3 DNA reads TGTGCCAGTAGTATCCTAGGGGCTAATGAGCAGTTCTTC. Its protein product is CASSILGANEQFF.

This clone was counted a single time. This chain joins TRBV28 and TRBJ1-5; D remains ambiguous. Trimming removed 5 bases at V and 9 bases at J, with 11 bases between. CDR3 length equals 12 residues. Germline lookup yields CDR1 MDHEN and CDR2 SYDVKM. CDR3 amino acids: CASSPGRWPQHF. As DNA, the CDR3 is TGTGCCAGCAGTCCAGGAAGGTGGCCCCAGCATTTT.